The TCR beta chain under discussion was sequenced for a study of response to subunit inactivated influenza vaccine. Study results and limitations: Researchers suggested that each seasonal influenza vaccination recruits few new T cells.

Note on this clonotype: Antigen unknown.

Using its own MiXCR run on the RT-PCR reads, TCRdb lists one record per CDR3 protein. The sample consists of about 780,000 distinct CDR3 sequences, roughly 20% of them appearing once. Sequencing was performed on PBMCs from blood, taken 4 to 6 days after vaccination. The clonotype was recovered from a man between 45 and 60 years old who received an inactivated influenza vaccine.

The CDR3 is CSVADRRGYTNYGYTF. The DNA for the CDR3 is TGCAGCGTGGCCGACCGGAGGGGCTACACTAACTATGGCTACACCTTC. The chain couples TRBV29-1 to TRBJ1-2; a possible D gene is TRBD1 (5 bases). CDR1 SQVTM and CDR2 ANQGSEA come from the germline V gene. V was shortened by 6 bases and J by 0 bases, with 20 bases between the two germline ends. This CDR3 region has 16 residues.